These T cell receptor beta chains were read from a single sample in a study of T cell changes during pregnancy in multiple sclerosis. The method was immunoSEQ multiplex PCR; TCRdb's version includes in-frame clones alone and lacks a portion of them. Among some 62,000 clones, around 92% were seen once, and the ten largest hold around 2.8%. Sequencing used peripheral blood, obtained in the second trimester of pregnancy. The receptors come from a female donor in good health, enrolled as a control in a pregnancy study. Both conserved end residues are part of each CDR3. The D gene is left open where the match is weak. The size field is filled for only some rows; it gives once, few, many or a size class.

v_gene	abundance	j_gene	d_gene	len	CDR3aa	CDR3nt
TRBV7-8	-	TRBJ2-4	TRBD2	16	CASSLGVSGRVNIQYF	TGTGCCAGCAGCTTAGGTGTTAGCGGGAGGGTTAACATTCAGTACTTC
TRBV6-6	-	TRBJ1-5	TRBD1	12	CASSPGGQPQHF	TGTGCCAGCAGTCCAGGGGGTCAGCCCCAGCATTTT
TRBV30	-	TRBJ2-3	-	14	CAWSPPGTTDTQYF	TGTGCCTGGAGTCCTCCGGGAACCACAGATACGCAGTATTTT
TRBV7-9	-	TRBJ2-7	TRBD2	15	CASSFGEREGYEQYF	TGTGCCAGCAGCTTTGGGGAGCGGGAGGGTTACGAGCAGTACTTC
TRBV18	-	TRBJ2-1	TRBD2	17	CASSRGLAGGPYNEQFF	TGTGCCAGCTCACGTGGACTAGCGGGGGGGCCGTACAATGAGCAGTTCTTC
TRBV15	-	TRBJ2-3	-	14	CATSRDVRADTQYF	TGTGCCACCAGCAGAGATGTTAGAGCAGATACGCAGTATTTT
TRBV29-1	-	TRBJ1-1	TRBD1	13	CSVLGQSNTEAFF	TGCAGCGTTCTGGGACAGTCGAACACTGAAGCTTTCTTT
TRBV10-2	few	TRBJ2-5	-	14	CASTRDTWGETQYF	TGCGCCAGCACCCGGGACACGTGGGGAGAGACCCAGTACTTC
TRBV2	once	TRBJ2-4	-	15	CASSEYRVSGNIQYF	TGTGCCAGCAGCGAATACAGGGTCTCGGGAAACATTCAGTACTTC
TRBV27	-	TRBJ1-4	-	14	CASSLIGEGEKLFF	TGTGCCAGCAGTTTAATTGGGGAGGGTGAAAAACTGTTTTTT
TRBV6-5	once	TRBJ2-2	-	15	CASSYGHSGTGELFF	TGTGCCAGCAGTTACGGGCACAGCGGCACCGGGGAGCTGTTTTTT
TRBV4-2	-	TRBJ2-1	TRBD2	22	CASSQGWGFGSGGPQADNEQFF	TGTGCCAGCAGCCAAGGTTGGGGATTCGGTAGCGGGGGGCCTCAAGCAGACAATGAGCAGTTCTTC
TRBV7-9	medium-sized	TRBJ2-7	TRBD1	15	CASSLSGTGTYEQYF	TGTGCCAGCAGCTTATCCGGGACAGGGACCTACGAGCAGTACTTC
TRBV28	-	TRBJ1-5	-	17	CASRGGGAAEGDQPQHF	TGTGCCAGCAGGGGCGGCGGGGCCGCGGAGGGCGATCAGCCCCAGCATTTT
TRBV2	few	TRBJ1-2	-	18	CASSPIPPSIGANYGYTF	TGTGCCAGCAGTCCGATCCCACCCAGCATAGGAGCTAACTATGGCTACACCTTC
TRBV9	-	TRBJ2-2	TRBD2	16	CASSIKGRAYTGELFF	TGTGCCAGCAGCATAAAGGGGAGGGCGTACACCGGGGAGCTGTTTTTT
TRBV9	-	TRBJ1-2	-	15	CASSVAPQGSYGYTF	TGTGCCAGCAGCGTAGCTCCGCAGGGAAGCTATGGCTACACCTTC
TRBV5-6	-	TRBJ2-3	TRBD2	15	CASSRSGGPGDTQYF	TGTGCCAGCAGTCGGAGCGGGGGGCCGGGAGATACGCAGTATTTT
TRBV6-1	once	TRBJ2-1	-	16	CASSEGLPPLYNEQFF	TGTGCCAGCAGTGAAGGACTGCCCCCCCTATACAATGAGCAGTTCTTC
TRBV6-4	-	TRBJ2-3	TRBD2	16	CASSEGTSGGTDTQYF	TGTGCCAGCAGTGAAGGGACTAGCGGGGGAACAGATACGCAGTATTTT
TRBV10-3	few	TRBJ1-1	-	13	CAIAQLGDTEAFF	TGTGCCATCGCACAATTGGGCGACACTGAAGCTTTCTTT
TRBV28	-	TRBJ2-7	-	13	CASTGIHSYEQYF	TGTGCCAGTACCGGGATCCACTCCTACGAGCAGTACTTC
TRBV29-1	-	TRBJ1-1	-	15	CSARVFSGVNTEAFF	TGCAGCGCCCGGGTGTTTTCGGGGGTAAACACTGAAGCTTTCTTT
TRBV6-6	-	TRBJ1-1	TRBD1	16	CASSLGTGRRNTEAFF	TGTGCCAGCAGCCTGGGGACAGGGCGGAGGAACACTGAAGCTTTCTTT
TRBV6-1	-	TRBJ2-1	-	13	CASSPPSRRGQFF	TGTGCCAGCAGCCCTCCCTCGAGAAGAGGACAGTTCTTC
TRBV5-1	-	TRBJ2-3	-	15	CASSPLTTEVDTQYF	TGCGCCAGCAGCCCGTTAACTACCGAGGTAGATACGCAGTATTTT
TRBV18	-	TRBJ2-3	TRBD2	16	CASSPRTSGSTDTQYF	TGTGCCAGCTCACCTCGGACTAGCGGGAGCACAGATACGCAGTATTTT
TRBV4-2	-	TRBJ2-2	-	12	CASSPRTGELFF	TGTGCCAGCAGCCCGAGGACCGGGGAGCTGTTTTTT
TRBV29-1	-	TRBJ2-1	TRBD1	14	CSVEEARTGYEQFF	TGCAGCGTTGAAGAGGCGCGGACAGGGTATGAGCAGTTCTTC
TRBV4-2	-	TRBJ2-5	TRBD2	16	CASSQGVSGRQETQYF	TGTGCCAGCAGCCAAGGCGTTAGCGGGAGACAAGAGACCCAGTACTTC
TRBV25-1	-	TRBJ2-7	TRBD1	15	CASTPGQGAPYEQYF	TGTGCCAGCACCCCGGGACAGGGGGCCCCCTACGAGCAGTACTTC
TRBV25-1	-	TRBJ1-2	-	13	CASSPRGGIGYTF	TGTGCCAGCAGTCCCCGCGGGGGAATTGGCTACACCTTC
TRBV27	-	TRBJ2-1	TRBD2	17	CASKTPRTSGRAIEQFF	TGTGCCAGCAAGACTCCTCGGACTAGCGGGAGGGCCATTGAGCAGTTCTTC
TRBV5-1	-	TRBJ2-5	TRBD2	15	CASSPRTSSQETQYF	TGCGCCAGCAGCCCCCGGACTAGCAGCCAAGAGACCCAGTACTTC
TRBV27	-	TRBJ2-3	-	17	CASSSFWTKGGTDTQYF	TGTGCCAGCAGTTCCTTCTGGACCAAGGGGGGCACAGATACGCAGTATTTT
TRBV30	-	TRBJ2-3	-	12	CAWKRAGDTQYF	TGTGCCTGGAAAAGGGCGGGAGATACGCAGTATTTT
TRBV7-3	-	TRBJ2-1	-	17	CASSPTSTIGSYNEQFF	TGTGCCAGCAGCCCCACCTCCACTATAGGCTCCTACAATGAGCAGTTCTTC
TRBV9	-	TRBJ2-7	TRBD1	15	CASSQGPGQGYEQYF	TGTGCCAGCAGCCAAGGCCCGGGACAGGGCTACGAGCAGTACTTC
TRBV18	-	TRBJ2-7	-	14	CASSPSRDSYEQYF	TGTGCCAGCTCACCATCCCGGGACTCCTACGAGCAGTACTTC
TRBV6-4	few	TRBJ2-2	-	13	CASSGTNTGELFF	TGTGCCAGCAGTGGGACTAACACCGGGGAGCTGTTTTTT
TRBV6-5	-	TRBJ2-7	TRBD1	14	CASSPGQGSYEQYF	TGTGCCAGCAGTCCGGGACAGGGGAGCTACGAGCAGTACTTC
TRBV28	-	TRBJ2-2	TRBD1	14	CASIRTGVAGELFF	TGTGCCAGCATTCGGACAGGGGTTGCCGGGGAGCTGTTTTTT
TRBV27	-	TRBJ2-1	-	18	CASSPTYFSADWDNEQFF	TGTGCCAGCAGTCCAACGTACTTTAGCGCGGATTGGGACAATGAGCAGTTCTTC
TRBV5-1	once	TRBJ2-7	-	15	CASSLVAGTSYEQYF	TGCGCCAGCAGCTTGGTGGCGGGCACCTCCTACGAGCAGTACTTC
TRBV6-6	once	TRBJ1-5	-	16	CASSQPGLRGNQPQHF	TGTGCCAGCAGCCAACCAGGGTTAAGAGGCAATCAGCCCCAGCATTTT
TRBV18	once	TRBJ2-1	TRBD1	14	CASEDRGRVNEQFF	TGTGCCAGCGAGGACAGGGGGCGCGTCAATGAGCAGTTCTTC
TRBV6-6	-	TRBJ1-6	-	14	CASSYWQNNSPLHF	TGTGCCAGCAGTTACTGGCAAAATAATTCACCCCTCCACTTT
TRBV7-9	-	TRBJ1-1	-	13	CASSDTLNTEAFF	TGTGCCAGCAGCGATACACTGAACACTGAAGCTTTCTTT
TRBV16	-	TRBJ2-3	-	13	CASSQGATDTQYF	TGTGCCAGCAGCCAAGGGGCCACAGATACGCAGTATTTT
TRBV5-1	-	TRBJ2-1	-	16	CASSPASASSYNEQFF	TGCGCCAGCAGCCCCGCTAGCGCCAGCTCCTACAATGAGCAGTTCTTC
TRBV29-1	-	TRBJ2-3	TRBD2	14	CSAPGGGRTDTQYF	TGCAGCGCTCCTGGGGGGGGACGCACAGATACGCAGTATTTT
TRBV5-1	-	TRBJ2-5	TRBD2	13	CASSTAGGETQYF	TGCGCCAGCAGCACAGCGGGAGGTGAGACCCAGTACTTC
TRBV2	-	TRBJ2-4	-	16	CASRRDNGLAKNIQYF	TGTGCCAGCAGGAGGGACAATGGGTTAGCCAAAAACATTCAGTACTTC
TRBV13	few	TRBJ1-1	-	11	CASSVTGEAFF	TGTGCCAGCAGCGTCACAGGGGAAGCTTTCTTT
TRBV2	-	TRBJ1-3	TRBD1	15	CASSADRVRGNTIYF	TGTGCCAGCAGTGCGGACAGGGTGAGAGGAAACACCATATATTTT